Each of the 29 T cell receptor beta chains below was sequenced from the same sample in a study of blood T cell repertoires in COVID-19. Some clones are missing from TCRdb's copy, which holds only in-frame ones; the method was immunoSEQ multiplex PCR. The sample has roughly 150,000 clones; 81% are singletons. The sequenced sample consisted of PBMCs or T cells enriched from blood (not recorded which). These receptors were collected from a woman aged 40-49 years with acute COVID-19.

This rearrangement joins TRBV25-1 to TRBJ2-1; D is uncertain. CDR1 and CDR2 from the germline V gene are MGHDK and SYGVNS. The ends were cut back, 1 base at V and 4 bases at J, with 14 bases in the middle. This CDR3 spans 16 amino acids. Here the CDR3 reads CASSESGNGPYNEQFF. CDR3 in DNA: TGTGCCAGCAGTGAATCTGGCAATGGCCCTTACAATGAGCAGTTCTTC.

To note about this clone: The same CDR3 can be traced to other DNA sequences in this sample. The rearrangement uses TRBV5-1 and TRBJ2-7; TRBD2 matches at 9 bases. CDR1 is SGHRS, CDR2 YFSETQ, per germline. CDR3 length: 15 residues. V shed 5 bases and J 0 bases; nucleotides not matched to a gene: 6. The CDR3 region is CASSPDSGSSYEQYF. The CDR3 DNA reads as TGCGCCAGCAGTCCTGATAGCGGGAGCTCCTACGAGCAGTACTTC.

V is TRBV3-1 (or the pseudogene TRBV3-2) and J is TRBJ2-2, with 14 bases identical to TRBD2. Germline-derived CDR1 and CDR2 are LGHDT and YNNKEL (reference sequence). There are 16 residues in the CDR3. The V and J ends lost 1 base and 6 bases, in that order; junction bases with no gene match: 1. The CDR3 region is CASSQGLAGGAGELFF. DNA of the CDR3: TGTGCCAGCAGCCAAGGACTAGCGGGAGGGGCCGGGGAGCTGTTTTTT.

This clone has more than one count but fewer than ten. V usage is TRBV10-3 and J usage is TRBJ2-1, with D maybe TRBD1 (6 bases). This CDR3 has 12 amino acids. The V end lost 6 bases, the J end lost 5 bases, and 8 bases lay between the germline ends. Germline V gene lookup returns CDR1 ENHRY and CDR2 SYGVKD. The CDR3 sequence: CAISGQNNEQFF. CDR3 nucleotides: TGTGCCATCAGCGGACAGAACAATGAGCAGTTCTTC.

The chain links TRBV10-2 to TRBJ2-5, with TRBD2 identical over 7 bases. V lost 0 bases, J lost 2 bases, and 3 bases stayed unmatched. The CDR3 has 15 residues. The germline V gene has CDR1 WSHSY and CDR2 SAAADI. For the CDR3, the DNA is TGCGCCAGCAGTGAGTCAGGCGGGGGACAAGAGACCCAGTACTTC. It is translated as CASSESGGGQETQYF.

The CDR3 nucleotides are TGTGCCATCAGAGGACAGGGGGCTAGCTCCTACAATGAGCAGTTCTTC. Its protein product is CAIRGQGASSYNEQFF. The chain has TRBV10-3 and TRBJ2-1; 11 nucleotides line up with TRBD1. J gave up 0 bases and V 6 bases, and 4 bases lay outside the gene matches. In germline, CDR1 is ENHRY, CDR2 SYGVKD. The CDR3 contains 16 residues.

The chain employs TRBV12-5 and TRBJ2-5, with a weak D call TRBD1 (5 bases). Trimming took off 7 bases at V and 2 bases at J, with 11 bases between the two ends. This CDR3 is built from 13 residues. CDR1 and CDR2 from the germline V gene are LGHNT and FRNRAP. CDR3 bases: TGTGCTAGTGCTCTGGCAGGGCAAGAGACCCAGTACTTC. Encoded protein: CASALAGQETQYF.

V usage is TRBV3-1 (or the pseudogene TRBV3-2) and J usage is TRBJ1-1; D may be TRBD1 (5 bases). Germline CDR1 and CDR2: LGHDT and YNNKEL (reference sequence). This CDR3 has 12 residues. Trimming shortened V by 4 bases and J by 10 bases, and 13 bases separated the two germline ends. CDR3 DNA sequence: TGTGCCAGCAGCCGGGGGGACGTCGGAGCTTTCTTT. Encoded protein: CASSRGDVGAFF.

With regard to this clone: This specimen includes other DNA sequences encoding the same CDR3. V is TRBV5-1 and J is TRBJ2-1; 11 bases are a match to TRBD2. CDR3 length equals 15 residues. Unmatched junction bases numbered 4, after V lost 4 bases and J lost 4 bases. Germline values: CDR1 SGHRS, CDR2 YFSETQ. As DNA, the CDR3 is TGCGCCAGCAGCAGGGTAGCGGGAGGGTACAATGAGCAGTTCTTC. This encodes CASSRVAGGYNEQFF.

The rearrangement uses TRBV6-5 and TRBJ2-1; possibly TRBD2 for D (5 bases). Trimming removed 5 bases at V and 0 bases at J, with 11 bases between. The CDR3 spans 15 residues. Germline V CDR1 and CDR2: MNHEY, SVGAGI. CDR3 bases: TGTGCCAGCAGTCCGAGCGGAAACTCCTACAATGAGCAGTTCTTC. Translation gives CASSPSGNSYNEQFF.

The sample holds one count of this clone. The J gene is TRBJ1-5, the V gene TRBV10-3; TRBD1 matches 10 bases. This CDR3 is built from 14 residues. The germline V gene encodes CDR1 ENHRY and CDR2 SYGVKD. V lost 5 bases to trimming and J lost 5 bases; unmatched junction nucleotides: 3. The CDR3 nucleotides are TGTGCCATCAGTACCGGGACAGGGGATCAGCCCCAGCATTTT. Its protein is CAISTGTGDQPQHF.

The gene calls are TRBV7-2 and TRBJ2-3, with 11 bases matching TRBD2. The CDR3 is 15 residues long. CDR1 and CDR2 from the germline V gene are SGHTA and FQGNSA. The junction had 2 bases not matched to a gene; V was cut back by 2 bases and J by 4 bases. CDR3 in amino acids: CASSLRLAGSDTQYF. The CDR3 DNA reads TGTGCCAGCAGCTTAAGACTAGCGGGGTCAGATACGCAGTATTTT.

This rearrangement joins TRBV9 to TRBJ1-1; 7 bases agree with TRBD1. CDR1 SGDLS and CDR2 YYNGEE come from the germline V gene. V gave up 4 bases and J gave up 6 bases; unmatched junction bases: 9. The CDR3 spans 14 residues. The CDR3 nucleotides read TGTGCCAGCAGCCTGCAAGGACAGGCCTCTGAAGCTTTCTTT. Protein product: CASSLQGQASEAFF.

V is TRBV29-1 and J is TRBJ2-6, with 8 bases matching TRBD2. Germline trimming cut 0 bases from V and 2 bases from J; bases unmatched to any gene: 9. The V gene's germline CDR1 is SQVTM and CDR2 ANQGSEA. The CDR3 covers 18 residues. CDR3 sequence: CSVEDASGSATGANVLTF. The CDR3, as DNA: TGCAGCGTTGAAGATGCCAGCGGGAGCGCTACTGGGGCCAACGTCCTGACTTTC.

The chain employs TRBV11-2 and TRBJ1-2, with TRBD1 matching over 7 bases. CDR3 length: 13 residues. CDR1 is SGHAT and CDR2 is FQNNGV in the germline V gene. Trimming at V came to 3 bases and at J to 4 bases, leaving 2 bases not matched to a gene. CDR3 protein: CASSFAGGYGYTF. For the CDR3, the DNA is TGTGCCAGCAGCTTCGCAGGGGGCTATGGCTACACCTTC.

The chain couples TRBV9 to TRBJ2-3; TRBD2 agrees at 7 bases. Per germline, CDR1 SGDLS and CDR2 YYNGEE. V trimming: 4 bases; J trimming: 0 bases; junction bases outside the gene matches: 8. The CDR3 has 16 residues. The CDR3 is CASSISLAKSTDTQYF. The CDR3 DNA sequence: TGTGCCAGCAGCATCTCACTAGCGAAAAGCACAGATACGCAGTATTTT.

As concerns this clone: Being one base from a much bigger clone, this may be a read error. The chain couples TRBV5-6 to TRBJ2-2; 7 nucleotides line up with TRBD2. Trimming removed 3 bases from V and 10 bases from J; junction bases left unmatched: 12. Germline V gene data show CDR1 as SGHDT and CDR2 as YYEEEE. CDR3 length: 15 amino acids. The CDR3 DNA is TGTGCCAGCAGCTGGGGCGGGGGATACGCCGAGGAGCTGTTTTTT. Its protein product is CASSWGGGYAEELFF.

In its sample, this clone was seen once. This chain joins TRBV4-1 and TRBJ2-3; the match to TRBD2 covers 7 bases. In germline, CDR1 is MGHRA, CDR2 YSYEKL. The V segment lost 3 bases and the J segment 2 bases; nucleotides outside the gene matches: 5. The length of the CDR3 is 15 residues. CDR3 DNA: TGCGCCAGCAGCCAGCTGGGACTATTCACAGATACGCAGTATTTT. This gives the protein CASSQLGLFTDTQYF.

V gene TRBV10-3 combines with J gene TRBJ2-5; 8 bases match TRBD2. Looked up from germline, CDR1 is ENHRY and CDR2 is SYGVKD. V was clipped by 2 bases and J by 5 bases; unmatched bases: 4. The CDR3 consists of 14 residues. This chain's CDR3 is CAISEGSGMETQYF. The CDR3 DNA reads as TGTGCCATCAGTGAGGGTAGCGGGATGGAGACCCAGTACTTC.

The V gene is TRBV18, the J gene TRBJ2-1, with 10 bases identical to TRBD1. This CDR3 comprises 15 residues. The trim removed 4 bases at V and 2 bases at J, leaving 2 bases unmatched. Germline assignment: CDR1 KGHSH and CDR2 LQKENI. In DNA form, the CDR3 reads TGTGCCAGCTCACAGGGACAGGGGCCCTACAATGAGCAGTTCTTC. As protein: CASSQGQGPYNEQFF.

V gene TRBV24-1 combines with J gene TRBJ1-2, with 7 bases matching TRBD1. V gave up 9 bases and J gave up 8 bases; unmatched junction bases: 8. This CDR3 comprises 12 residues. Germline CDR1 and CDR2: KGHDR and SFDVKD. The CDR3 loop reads CATGGGGQGYTF. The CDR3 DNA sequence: TGTGCCACCGGAGGAGGGGGCCAGGGCTACACCTTC.

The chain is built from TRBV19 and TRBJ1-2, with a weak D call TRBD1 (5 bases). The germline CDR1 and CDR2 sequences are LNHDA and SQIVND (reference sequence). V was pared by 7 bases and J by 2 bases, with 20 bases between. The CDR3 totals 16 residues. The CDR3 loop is CASTPGVGPGNYGYTF. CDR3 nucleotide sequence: TGTGCCAGTACCCCGGGGGTGGGGCCCGGAAACTATGGCTACACCTTC.

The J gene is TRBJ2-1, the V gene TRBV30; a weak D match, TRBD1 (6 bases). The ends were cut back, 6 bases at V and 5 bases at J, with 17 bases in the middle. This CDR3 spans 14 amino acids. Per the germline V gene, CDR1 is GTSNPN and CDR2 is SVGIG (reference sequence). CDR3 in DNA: TGTGCCTGCTCCTGGGGGCTATCAGACAATGAGCAGTTCTTC. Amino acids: CACSWGLSDNEQFF.

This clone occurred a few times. CDR3 DNA: TGTGCCAGCAGAGTTGAGGGATACACCGGGGAGCTGTTTTTT. It is translated as CASRVEGYTGELFF. The chain has TRBV6-5 and TRBJ2-2, with D possibly matching TRBD2 (5 bases). Germline CDR1 MNHEY, CDR2 SVGAGI. The V and J ends lost 6 bases and 3 bases respectively, with 11 bases between them. The length of the CDR3 is 14 residues.

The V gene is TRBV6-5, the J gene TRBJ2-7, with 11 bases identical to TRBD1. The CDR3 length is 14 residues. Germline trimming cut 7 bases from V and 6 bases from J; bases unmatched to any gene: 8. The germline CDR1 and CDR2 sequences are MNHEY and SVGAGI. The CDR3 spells CASTPGQGESEQYF. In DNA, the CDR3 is TGTGCCAGCACCCCGGGACAGGGGGAGAGCGAGCAGTACTTC.

This CDR3 is CASSFNYRATEAFF. CDR3 in DNA: TGTGCCAGCAGCTTTAATTACAGGGCGACTGAAGCTTTCTTT. The V gene is TRBV5-4, the J gene TRBJ1-1; possibly TRBD1 for D (6 bases). V lost 2 bases and J 5 bases, leaving 13 bases between the germline ends. The germline V gene encodes CDR1 SGHNT and CDR2 YYREEE (reference sequence). This CDR3 has 14 residues.

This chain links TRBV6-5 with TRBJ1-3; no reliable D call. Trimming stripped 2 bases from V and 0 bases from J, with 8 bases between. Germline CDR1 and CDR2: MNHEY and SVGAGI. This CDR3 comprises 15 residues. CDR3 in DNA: TGTGCCAGCAGTTACACGGGGAGCTCTGGAAACACCATATATTTT. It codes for CASSYTGSSGNTIYF.

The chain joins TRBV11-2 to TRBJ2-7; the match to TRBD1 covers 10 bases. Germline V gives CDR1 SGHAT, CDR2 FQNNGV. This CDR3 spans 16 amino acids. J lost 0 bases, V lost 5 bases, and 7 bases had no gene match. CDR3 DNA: TGTGCCAGCAGCCTAACGGACAGGGGGAACTCCTACGAGCAGTACTTC. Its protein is CASSLTDRGNSYEQYF.

The CDR3 coding sequence is TGTGCCAGCAGTGAAGCGCTGACAGCTCCCCCTCTATTAGATGGCTACACCTTC. Translated: CASSEALTAPPLLDGYTF. The chain joins TRBV6-1 to TRBJ1-2; possibly TRBD1 for D (5 bases). Germline-derived CDR1 and CDR2 are MNHNS and SASEGT. The CDR3 has 18 residues. V was cut by 0 bases and J by 6 bases, with 23 bases left in between.